This T cell receptor (beta chain) came from a study of T cell responses to AZD1222 COVID-19 vaccine (dated by TCRdb to the early 2020s). For the wider study: TCR sequencing covered 233 trial participants: 207 given two doses of AZD1222 and approximately 26 given two doses of MenACWY control vaccine. Trial participants were enrolled by age into subgroups of 18-55, 56-69 and 70-plus years, and 148, 28 and 57 TCR-sequenced participants, respectively, were included in these subgroups. The paper's findings and limits, for the study overall: A significant rise in spike-specific TCR breadth and depth was observed after two AZD1222 doses relative to day 0 and relative to MenACWY recipients. The 56-69-year group was small, and its depth increase did not reach significance, likely because of low power. Conclusions about previously exposed vaccinees are limited, since just a handful of AZD1222 recipients were seropositive for SARS-CoV-2 at baseline. No day 14 peak-response samples were available, so repertoires were characterized only after the peak T cell response. Epitopes outside the regions mutated in the B.1.351 and B.1.1.7 variants were reportedly recognized by nearly half of the unique spike-specific TCRs. Most participants were white British and females outnumbered males, and the authors suggested that clonal diversity may have been underestimated. The whole spike protein was spanned by vaccine-associated CD4 TCRs, and dominant responses were seen in regions 160-218 and 743-854.

In the paper's terms, the time point label means: baseline before first vaccination. According to the study, the label for this sample's treatment or condition signals: meningococcal conjugate vaccine given as trial control. Vaccinee samples were obtained from the UK trials COV001 and COV002, which included a single-blind randomized controlled phase 2/3 trial of AZD1222 (ChAdOx1 nCoV-19) in healthy adults. For TCRbeta chain sequencing, PBMC samples from trial participants were taken at day 0 and at day 28 after the second dose. Remarks on this clone: The antigen it recognizes is unknown. One base away there is no much larger clone; base qualities are not given.

In the germline V gene, CDR1 corresponds to KGHSH and CDR2 to LQKENI. From cysteine to phenylalanine, the CDR3 is 15 amino acids long. Only the CDR3 portion is preserved as DNA: 45 bases, with reading frame beginning at the first base. The germline V end is reduced by 5 bases and the J end by 0 bases; junction bases left unmatched: 6. The CDR3 regions of human TCRbeta chains were subjected to immunosequencing. In the original analysis: Repertoire TCRs were matched against a reference library of SARS-CoV-2-specific TCRs generated with the MIRA antigen-specificity platform. Breadth meant the fraction of unique TCRs that were SARS-CoV-2-associated, whereas depth meant the fraction of total T cells that were SARS-CoV-2-associated. Each spike-specific TCR was assigned to its reactive spike region and to a CD4 or CD8 class using the MIRA data. Log10-transformed breadth and depth values were compared by one-way ANOVA with Sidak's multiple comparisons tests. What TCRdb holds here is the immuneACCESS table cut down to in-frame rearrangements. Part of the clones is not present; checked against another copy, under half of the missing clones reflect an unresolved V gene, and the others are unexplained. D and trimming were read from the DNA, whereas the V and J calls and clone size are those reported in that table. This sample lists hundreds of thousands of clones; 85% to 95% were detected once. Of the sample, about 1% is held by the ten largest clones.

This receptor was taken from an adult in good health. The chain is assembled from TRBV18 and TRBJ1-1; 7 bases in the middle match TRBD1. Sequencing was performed on peripheral blood, taken on day 0 of MenACWY control vaccination. The sequenced DNA: TGTGCCAGCTCAGCTTCGAGGGGGCTGAACACTGAAGCTTTCTTT. This yields the protein CASSASRGLNTEAFF.